Listed here are 12 T cell receptor beta chains from one sample, sequenced in a study of CD8 T cells in ankylosing spondylitis (dated 2017 in TCRdb). Summary of the overall study and its limitations: A TCR beta motif made up of roughly eight highly homologous amino acid variants appeared to be characteristic of blood from ankylosing spondylitis patients.

Libraries were built with 5' RACE. Reads for this sample came from an Illumina HiSeq 2500. The public reads were run again by TCRdb, first through fastp at Q25 and then through MiXCR, and only productive beta chains were kept. Rows matching on CDR3 protein sequence are summarized as one entry with the most common DNA and genes. Here the sample has some 800,000 distinct CDR3 sequences; around 11% occur a single time. Under 0.6% of the sample goes to the ten largest clones. Antigens for these TCRs are unknown. The specimen was blood, either unsorted or a sorted T cell fraction (not recorded which). Source of these receptors: a male donor with ankylosing spondylitis.

This clonotype showed up just a few times. CDR3 DNA sequence: TGCGCCAGCAGCTTTTTTCTTTCAGGGGATGGCTACACCTTC. As protein: CASSFFLSGDGYTF. This sequence joins TRBV5-1 and TRBJ1-2, with a tentative D call TRBD1 (6 bases). Trimming removed 2 bases from V and 6 bases from J, with 14 bases in between. CDR3 length equals 14 residues. Germline V CDR1 and CDR2: SGHRS, YFSETQ.

This clonotype has more than one count but fewer than ten. The chain carries TRBV25-1 and TRBJ2-7; D not certain. Germline V gene lookup returns CDR1 MGHDK and CDR2 SYGVNS. V was trimmed by 8 bases and J by 6 bases, leaving 14 bases between them. The CDR3 runs 12 residues. The CDR3 DNA follows: TGTGCCAGCCGTGGCGGTCGGGCCGAGCAGTACTTC. It specifies CASRGGRAEQYF.

The gene calls are TRBV4-3 and TRBJ2-1, with D possibly being TRBD2 (5 bases). This CDR3 spans 15 amino acids. V was trimmed by 8 bases and J by 12 bases, leaving 26 bases between them. From germline, CDR1 is LGHNA and CDR2 YSLEER. The CDR3 sequence is CASSEGLSRRAVQFF. The CDR3 region has the DNA TGCGCCAGCTCCGAAGGCCTCTCCAGGCGGGCAGTGCAGTTCTTC.

This chain connects TRBV5-6 to TRBJ1-5; D is unclear. CDR1 is SGHDT, CDR2 YYEEEE, per germline. CDR3 length: 13 amino acids. Trimming removed 5 bases from V and 9 bases from J, with 15 bases in between. The CDR3 DNA reads TGTGCCAGCAGTCAAGGGCTCTCAGGGCCCCAGCATTTT. Protein sequence: CASSQGLSGPQHF.

This sequence joins TRBV20-1 and TRBJ1-4; weak D call: TRBD1 (5 bases). Trimming shortened V by 7 bases and J by 8 bases, and 20 bases separated the two germline ends. There are 14 residues in the CDR3. From germline, CDR1 is DFQATT and CDR2 SNEGSKA (reference sequence). Written as DNA, the CDR3 is TGCAGTGTTTTGGGTCGGGGGGAGAACGAAAAACTGTTTTTT. It translates to CSVLGRGENEKLFF.

The sample holds many counts of this clonotype. The chain has TRBV29-1 and TRBJ2-7; D possibly corresponds to TRBD1 (5 bases). The germline gives CDR1 SQVTM, CDR2 ANQGSEA. The V end was cut by 6 bases, the J end by 3 bases, with 9 bases between. CDR3 size: 11 residues. CDR3: CSVDRDYEQYF. The CDR3 coding sequence is TGCAGCGTCGACAGAGACTACGAGCAGTACTTC.

This clonotype was counted ten times or more. The chain links TRBV20-1 to TRBJ2-1, with a possible D match to TRBD2 (6 bases). V was shortened by 2 bases and J by 3 bases, with 11 bases between the two germline ends. This CDR3 region has 14 residues. Looked up from germline, CDR1 is DFQATT and CDR2 is SNEGSKA (reference sequence). The CDR3 region is CSARWAGYYNEQFF. CDR3 nucleotides: TGCAGTGCTAGATGGGCGGGATACTACAATGAGCAGTTCTTC.

This clonotype was observed a handful of times. The chain joins TRBV24-1 to TRBJ2-3; no clear D. The CDR3 totals 15 residues. V lost 2 bases, J lost 0 bases, and 8 bases lay in between. In germline, CDR1 is KGHDR, CDR2 SFDVKD. CDR3 sequence: CATSDSLRSTDTQYF. Here the CDR3 DNA reads TGTGCCACCAGTGATTCTCTCAGAAGCACAGATACGCAGTATTTT.

J is TRBJ1-2 and V is TRBV18, with unresolved D. V was pared by 0 bases and J by 7 bases, with 6 bases between. The CDR3 contains 12 residues. Germline V gene sequence: CDR1 KGHSH, CDR2 LQKENI. CDR3 bases: TGTGCCAGCTCACCACCACCGGGTGGCTACACCTTC. This encodes CASSPPPGGYTF.

The gene calls are TRBV11-2 and TRBJ1-5; D remains ambiguous. V was trimmed by 2 bases and J by 4 bases, leaving 24 bases between them. This CDR3 comprises 19 residues. Germline CDR1 and CDR2: SGHAT and FQNNGV. In DNA, the CDR3 is TGTGCCAGCAGCTTACCCCCCGGTTCTCCGGGAGCCCTTAATCAGCCCCAGCATTTT. It yields the protein CASSLPPGSPGALNQPQHF.

This clonotype came up a few times. The rearrangement joins TRBV7-8 to TRBJ2-1, with TRBD2 matching over 7 bases. Germline trimming cut 4 bases from V and 0 bases from J; bases unmatched to any gene: 6. The CDR3 runs 16 residues. CDR1 is SGHVS and CDR2 is FQNEAQ in the germline V gene. CDR3 in DNA: TGTGCCAGCAGCTCGGGAGGCAGGGTCTCCTACAATGAGCAGTTCTTC. Translation gives CASSSGGRVSYNEQFF.

This clonotype was seen more than once but under ten times. This rearrangement joins TRBV7-2 to TRBJ1-5; D unclear. CDR3 length: 13 residues. In germline, CDR1 is SGHTA, CDR2 FQGNSA. V shed 2 bases and J shed 3 bases, with 5 bases lying between them. The CDR3 DNA reads TGTGCCAGCAGCTTATCCCACAATCAGCCCCAGCATTTT. This translates into CASSLSHNQPQHF.